Listed below are T cell receptor beta chains from one sample, sequenced in a study of shared clonotypes between healthy human individuals. Sequencing was performed with immunoSEQ multiplex PCR; in TCRdb, only in-frame clones are kept and a portion is missing. This table holds some 2.1 million clones, just under 95% found once. Sequenced: naive CD8+ T cells sorted from blood. These receptors were collected from a man younger than 35 in good health. Each CDR3 is given with its conserved first and last residue. Fields, in order: clone size, V gene, D gene, J gene, CDR3 protein, CDR3 DNA. A D gene is named only where the DNA matches it firmly. Size values are once, few and many counts, or a class for expanded clones, and some rows have none.

.	TRBV6-5	.	TRBJ1-2	CASSKGGNYGYTF	TGTGCCAGCTCCAAGGGGGGAAACTATGGCTACACCTTC
once	TRBV27	TRBD1	TRBJ2-1	CASSFWTGEDEQFF	TGTGCCAGCAGTTTTTGGACAGGGGAGGATGAGCAGTTCTTC
once	TRBV7-9	.	TRBJ2-2	CASSSASGARTGELFF	TGTGCCAGCAGCTCAGCTTCCGGGGCGAGGACCGGGGAGCTGTTTTTT
.	TRBV5-1	TRBD1	TRBJ2-7	CASRYQTGQDEQYF	TGCGCCAGCAGGTATCAGACAGGGCAAGACGAGCAGTACTTC
.	TRBV5-6	.	TRBJ2-3	CASSLRNEQDTQYF	TGTGCCAGCAGCTTAAGGAACGAGCAAGATACGCAGTATTTT
.	TRBV28	.	TRBJ1-1	CASSPWGGTTEAFF	TGTGCCAGCAGTCCATGGGGGGGCACCACTGAAGCTTTCTTT
.	TRBV6-5	TRBD2	TRBJ2-3	CASRPAGGADTQYF	TGTGCCAGCCGCCCAGCGGGAGGGGCAGATACGCAGTATTTT
.	TRBV6-5	.	TRBJ2-3	CASSLLLSTDTQYF	TGTGCCAGCAGCCTACTCCTTAGCACAGATACGCAGTATTTT
.	TRBV6-6	.	TRBJ1-6	CASNTGGLGSPLHF	TGTGCCAGCAATACGGGGGGGCTCGGTTCACCCCTCCACTTT
.	TRBV18	.	TRBJ2-7	CASSSPTGESYEQYF	TGTGCCAGCTCATCTCCGACGGGAGAGTCCTACGAGCAGTACTTC
few	TRBV29-1	TRBD1	TRBJ1-1	CSVENQQGRTEAFF	TGCAGCGTTGAAAATCAACAGGGGCGGACTGAAGCTTTCTTT
.	TRBV30	.	TRBJ2-2	CAWRDTGKPRGELFF	TGTGCCTGGAGGGACACCGGGAAACCCAGGGGGGAGCTGTTTTTT
once	TRBV7-2	.	TRBJ2-1	CASSLLIVSSEQFF	TGTGCCAGCAGCTTACTCATAGTTAGTAGTGAGCAGTTCTTC
.	TRBV7-9	TRBD2	TRBJ2-1	CASSFSPSGMNNEQFF	TGTGCCAGCAGCTTTTCTCCTAGCGGGATGAACAATGAGCAGTTCTTC
.	TRBV6-1	TRBD2	TRBJ2-1	CASSEVSGSPYNEQFF	TGTGCCAGCAGTGAAGTGAGCGGGAGCCCTTACAATGAGCAGTTCTTC
once	TRBV27	TRBD2	TRBJ2-3	CASSLLAGADTQYF	TGTGCCAGCAGTTTACTAGCGGGAGCAGATACGCAGTATTTT
.	TRBV13	.	TRBJ1-1	CASSVYHTEAFF	TGTGCCAGCAGCGTATACCACACTGAAGCTTTCTTT
.	TRBV5-8	.	TRBJ1-1	CASSLGSGRWYTEAFF	TGTGCCAGCAGCTTGGGGAGTGGCAGGTGGTACACTGAAGCTTTCTTT
.	TRBV7-9	.	TRBJ1-1	CASSLVGAETEAFF	TGTGCCAGCAGCTTAGTCGGGGCGGAAACTGAAGCTTTCTTT
.	TRBV4-1	TRBD2	TRBJ2-5	CASSQDLGTSVKETQYF	TGCGCCAGCAGCCAAGATCTTGGGACTAGCGTCAAAGAGACCCAGTACTTC
.	TRBV5-6	.	TRBJ1-1	CASNGKTEMNTEAFF	TGTGCCAGCAACGGGAAGACCGAGATGAACACTGAAGCTTTCTTT
.	TRBV9	TRBD2	TRBJ2-3	CASSGPGLEPDTQYF	TGTGCCAGCAGCGGGCCGGGACTAGAGCCGGATACGCAGTATTTT
.	TRBV6-6	.	TRBJ1-1	CASSYSTGLNTEAFF	TGTGCCAGCAGTTACTCGACAGGTTTGAACACTGAAGCTTTCTTT
.	TRBV4-1	.	TRBJ1-2	CASSQRTLSDYGYTF	TGCGCCAGCAGCCAACGGACCTTAAGTGACTATGGCTACACCTTC
.	TRBV5-5	.	TRBJ1-2	CASSIPTGIPNYGYTF	TGTGCCAGCAGCATACCTACAGGGATCCCCAACTATGGCTACACCTTC
.	TRBV6-5	.	TRBJ1-1	CASRLDGFNTEAFF	TGTGCCAGCCGACTGGACGGATTTAACACTGAAGCTTTCTTT
.	TRBV4-1	.	TRBJ2-7	CASSHGPAGSYEQYF	TGCGCCAGCAGCCACGGCCCAGCGGGCTCCTACGAGCAGTACTTC
.	TRBV4-1	TRBD2	TRBJ2-2	CASSQQGLAGAGGELFF	TGCGCCAGCAGTCAACAGGGACTAGCGGGAGCCGGCGGGGAGCTGTTTTTT
.	TRBV7-9	.	TRBJ2-5	CASSLQVGGEETQYF	TGTGCCAGCAGCTTACAGGTCGGAGGGGAAGAGACCCAGTACTTC
once	TRBV28	.	TRBJ2-7	CASSLWGREQYF	TGTGCCAGCAGTTTGTGGGGTAGGGAGCAGTACTTC
.	TRBV27	TRBD1	TRBJ1-2	CASSLYGQGQGYTF	TGTGCCAGCAGTTTATACGGACAGGGGCAGGGCTACACCTTC
.	TRBV6-1	.	TRBJ2-7	CASSEWIQAYEQYF	TGTGCCAGCAGTGAATGGATACAGGCCTACGAGCAGTACTTC
.	TRBV9	TRBD1	TRBJ2-2	CASSTSRQGSNTGELFF	TGTGCCAGCAGCACATCACGACAGGGGTCGAACACCGGGGAGCTGTTTTTT
.	TRBV13	.	TRBJ2-7	CASSTGGTQYEQYF	TGTGCCAGCAGCACGGGTGGGACTCAATACGAGCAGTACTTC
.	TRBV7-2	.	TRBJ2-2	CASSWGAGGELFF	TGTGCCAGCAGCTGGGGGGCCGGCGGGGAGCTGTTTTTT
.	TRBV7-6	.	TRBJ1-5	CASSLGRGTSNQPQHF	TGTGCCAGCAGCTTAGGGCGGGGAACTAGCAATCAGCCCCAGCATTTT
.	TRBV5-1	TRBD2	TRBJ2-1	CASSLPFSGSVSYNEQFF	TGCGCCAGCAGCTTGCCGTTTAGCGGGAGTGTGTCCTACAATGAGCAGTTCTTC
.	TRBV4-1	TRBD2	TRBJ2-7	CASSLMSAGGFLNYEQYF	TGCGCCAGCAGCCTCATGTCAGCGGGGGGGTTTCTTAATTACGAGCAGTACTTC
.	TRBV6-1	TRBD2	TRBJ2-7	CASSEFGGGSSYEQYF	TGTGCCAGCAGTGAATTTGGCGGGGGGTCCTCCTACGAGCAGTACTTC